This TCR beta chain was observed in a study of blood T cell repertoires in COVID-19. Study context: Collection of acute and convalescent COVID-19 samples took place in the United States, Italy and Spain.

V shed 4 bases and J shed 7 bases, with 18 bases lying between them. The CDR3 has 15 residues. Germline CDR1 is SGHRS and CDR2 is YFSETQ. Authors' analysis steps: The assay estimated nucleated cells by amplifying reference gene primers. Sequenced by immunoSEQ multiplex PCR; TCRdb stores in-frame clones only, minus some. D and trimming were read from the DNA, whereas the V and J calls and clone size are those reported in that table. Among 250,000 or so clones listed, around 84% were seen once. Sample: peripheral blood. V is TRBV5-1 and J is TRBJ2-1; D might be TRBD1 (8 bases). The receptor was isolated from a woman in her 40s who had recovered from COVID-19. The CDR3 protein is CASSANRGGRNEQFF. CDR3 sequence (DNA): TGCGCCAGCAGCGCGAACAGGGGGGGACGGAATGAGCAGTTCTTC.